Listed here is a single TCR beta chain. With 0 bases clipped from V and 3 bases from J, the junction kept 1 base outside the gene matches. From germline, CDR1 is SGHVS and CDR2 FNYEAQ. The CDR3 totals 14 residues. Recruits, aged about 18 to 89 years, lived in 24 US areas. The data were obtained in a study of blood T cell repertoires in COVID-19. Turning to the study itself: The origin of the acute and convalescent COVID-19 samples was the United States, Italy and Spain.

Per the original methods: Reference gene primer amplification yielded estimated nucleated cell counts. The method was immunoSEQ multiplex PCR; TCRdb's version includes in-frame clones alone and lacks a portion of them. The V and J calls and clone size were taken over from that table, and D and trimming were inferred from the DNA. The sample yields 150,000 to 200,000 clones, approximately 80% seen once. Source material: PBMCs or T cells enriched from blood (not recorded which). This receptor was identified in a woman in her sixties with acute COVID-19. The chain is built from TRBV7-6 and TRBJ1-1, with 7 bases aligning to TRBD1. The CDR3 region is CASSLAGTDTEAFF. The CDR3 region has the DNA TGTGCCAGCAGCTTAGCGGGGACAGACACTGAAGCTTTCTTT.